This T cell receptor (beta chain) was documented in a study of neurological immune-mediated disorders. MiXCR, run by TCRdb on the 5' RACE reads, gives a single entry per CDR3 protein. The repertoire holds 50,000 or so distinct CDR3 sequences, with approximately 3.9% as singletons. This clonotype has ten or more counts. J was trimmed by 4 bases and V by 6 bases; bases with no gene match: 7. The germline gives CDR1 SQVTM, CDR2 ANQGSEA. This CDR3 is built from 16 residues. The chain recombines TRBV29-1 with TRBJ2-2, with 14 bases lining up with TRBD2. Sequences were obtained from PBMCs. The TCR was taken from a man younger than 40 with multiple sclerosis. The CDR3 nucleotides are TGCAGCGTAGCCGGGACTAGCGGGAGTAGCACCGGGGAGCTGTTTTTT. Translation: CSVAGTSGSSTGELFF.